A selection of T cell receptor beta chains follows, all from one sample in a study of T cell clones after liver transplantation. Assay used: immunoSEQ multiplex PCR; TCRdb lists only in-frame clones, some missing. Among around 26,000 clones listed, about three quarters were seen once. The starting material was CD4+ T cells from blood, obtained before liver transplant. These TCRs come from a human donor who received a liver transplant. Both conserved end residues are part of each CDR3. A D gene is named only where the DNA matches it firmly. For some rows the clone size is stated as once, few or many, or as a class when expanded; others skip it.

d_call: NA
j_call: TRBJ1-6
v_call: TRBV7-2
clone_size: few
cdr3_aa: CASSQNSNSPLHF
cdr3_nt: TGTGCCAGCAGCCAGAACAGTAATTCACCCCTCCACTTT

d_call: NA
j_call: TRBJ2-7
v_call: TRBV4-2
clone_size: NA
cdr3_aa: CASSSHMGAGETYEQYF
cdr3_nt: TGTGCCAGCAGCTCCCACATGGGGGCAGGGGAGACCTACGAGCAGTACTTC

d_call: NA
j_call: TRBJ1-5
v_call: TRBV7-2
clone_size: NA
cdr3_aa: CASSLGGYGQPQHF
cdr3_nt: TGTGCCAGCAGCTTGGGGGGGTATGGGCAGCCCCAGCATTTT

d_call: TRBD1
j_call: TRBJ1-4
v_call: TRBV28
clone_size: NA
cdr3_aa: CASSPGQGREKLFF
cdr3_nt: TGTGCCAGCAGTCCTGGACAGGGACGAGAAAAACTGTTTTTT

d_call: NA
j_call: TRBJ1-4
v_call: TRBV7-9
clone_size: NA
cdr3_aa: CASSLASTGNEKLFF
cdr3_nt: TGTGCCAGCAGCTTAGCTTCAACAGGGAATGAAAAACTGTTTTTT

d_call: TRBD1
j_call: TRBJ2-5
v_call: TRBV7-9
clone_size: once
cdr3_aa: CASSPQGVQETQYF
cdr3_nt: TGTGCCAGCAGCCCACAGGGGGTCCAAGAGACCCAGTACTTC

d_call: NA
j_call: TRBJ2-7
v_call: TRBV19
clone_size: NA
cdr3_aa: CASSLLRDRSYEQYF
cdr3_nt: TGTGCCAGTAGTCTCCTCCGGGACCGATCCTACGAGCAGTACTTC

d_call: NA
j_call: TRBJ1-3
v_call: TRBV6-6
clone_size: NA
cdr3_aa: CASSFRTTGNTIYF
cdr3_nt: TGTGCCAGCAGTTTCAGAACGACTGGAAACACCATATATTTT

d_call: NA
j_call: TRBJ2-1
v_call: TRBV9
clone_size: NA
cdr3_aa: CASSVGGDGWNEQFF
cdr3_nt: TGTGCCAGCAGCGTAGGAGGCGACGGGTGGAATGAGCAGTTCTTC

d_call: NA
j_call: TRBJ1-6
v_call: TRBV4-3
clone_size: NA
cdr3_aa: CASSQDLNNSPLHF
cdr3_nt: TGCGCCAGCAGCCAAGATTTAAATAATTCACCCCTCCACTTT

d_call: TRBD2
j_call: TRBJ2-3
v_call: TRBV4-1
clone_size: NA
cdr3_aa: CASRSAGGNKSTDTQYF
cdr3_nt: TGCGCCAGCAGGTCAGCGGGGGGAAATAAAAGCACAGATACGCAGTATTTT

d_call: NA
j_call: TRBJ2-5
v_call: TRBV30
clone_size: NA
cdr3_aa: CAWSARPSMETQYF
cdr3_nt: TGTGCCTGGAGTGCACGACCAAGCATGGAGACCCAGTACTTC

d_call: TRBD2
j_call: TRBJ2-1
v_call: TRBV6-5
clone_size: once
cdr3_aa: CASSLAGGKNEQFF
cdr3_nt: TGTGCCAGCAGCCTAGCGGGAGGGAAGAATGAGCAGTTCTTC

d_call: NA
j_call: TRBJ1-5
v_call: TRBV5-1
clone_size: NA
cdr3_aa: CASSLDGDLDQPQHF
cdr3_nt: TGCGCCAGCAGCTTGGACGGGGACCTAGATCAGCCCCAGCATTTT

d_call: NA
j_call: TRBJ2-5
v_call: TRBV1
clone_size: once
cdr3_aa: CTSSRGTSGGILQETQYF
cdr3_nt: TGCACCAGCAGCCGAGGGACTAGCGGGGGTATACTGCAAGAGACCCAGTACTTC

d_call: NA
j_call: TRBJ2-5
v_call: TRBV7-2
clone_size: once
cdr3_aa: CASSSGGVDQETQYF
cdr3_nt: TGTGCCAGCAGCTCGGGGGGCGTGGACCAAGAGACCCAGTACTTC

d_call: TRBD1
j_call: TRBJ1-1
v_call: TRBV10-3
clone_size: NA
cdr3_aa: CAIRGDRDGTEAFF
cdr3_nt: TGTGCCATCAGGGGGGACAGGGATGGCACTGAAGCTTTCTTT

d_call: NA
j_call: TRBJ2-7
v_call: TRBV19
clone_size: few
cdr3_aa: CASSATGPTYEQYF
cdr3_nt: TGTGCCAGTAGTGCTACAGGGCCGACCTACGAGCAGTACTTC

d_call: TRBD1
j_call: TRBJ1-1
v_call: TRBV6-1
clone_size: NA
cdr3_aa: CASIRTGGDTEAFF
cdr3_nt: TGTGCCAGCATACGGACAGGGGGAGACACTGAAGCTTTCTTT

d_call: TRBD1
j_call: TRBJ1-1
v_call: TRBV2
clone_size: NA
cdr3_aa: CASSGAAGGNTEAFF
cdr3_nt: TGTGCCAGCAGTGGGGCGGCAGGGGGGAACACTGAAGCTTTCTTT

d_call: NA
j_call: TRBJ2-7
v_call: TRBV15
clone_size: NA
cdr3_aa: CATSRDRYSYEQYF
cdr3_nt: TGTGCCACCAGCAGAGACAGGTACTCCTACGAGCAGTACTTC

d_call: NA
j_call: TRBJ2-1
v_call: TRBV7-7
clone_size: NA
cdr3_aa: CASSSGGSSYNKQFF
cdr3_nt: TGTGCCAGCAGCTCCGGAGGGAGCTCCTACAATAAGCAGTTCTTC

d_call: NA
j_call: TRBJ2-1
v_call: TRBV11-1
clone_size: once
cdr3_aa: CASSPSRENEQFF
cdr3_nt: TGTGCCAGCAGCCCCTCCAGGGAGAATGAGCAGTTCTTC

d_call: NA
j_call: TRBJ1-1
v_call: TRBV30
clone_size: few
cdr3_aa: CAWSQGPTGNTEAFF
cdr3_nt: TGTGCCTGGAGCCAAGGGCCTACAGGGAACACTGAAGCTTTCTTT